The 23 T cell receptor beta chains below were found in one sample sequenced in a study of TIL therapy for anti-PD-1-resistant metastatic lung cancer. The libraries were made with immunoSEQ v3. The assay was immunoSEQ multiplex PCR, and TCRdb's table has in-frame clones only and misses some. This sample has tens of thousands of clones; 73% occur once, and the top ten carry about 6%. Stated time point: pre-treatment sample, taken before nivolumab and TIL therapy. The specimen was blood, collected at baseline. These receptor sequences come from a person aged 25 to 80 with non-small cell lung cancer.

This sequence joins TRBV7-9 and TRBJ2-7; D is unresolved. Germline V CDR1 and CDR2: SEHNR, FQNEAQ (reference sequence). V lost 5 bases to trimming and J lost 0 bases, with 17 bases between them. This CDR3 contains 16 residues. CDR3 protein: CASSIRRTGSSYEQYF. The CDR3 DNA follows: TGTGCCAGCAGCATCCGACGGACGGGCAGCTCCTACGAGCAGTACTTC.

This clone occurred once. The CDR3: CASRPGGADTGELFF. In DNA form, the CDR3 reads TGTGCCAGTAGACCCGGGGGGGCCGACACCGGGGAGCTGTTTTTT. The chain uses TRBV19 and TRBJ2-2, with 8 bases identical to TRBD2. This CDR3 region has 15 residues. The V segment lost 6 bases and the J segment 3 bases; nucleotides outside the gene matches: 6. Germline-derived CDR1 and CDR2 are LNHDA and SQIVND (reference sequence).

The chain links TRBV25-1 to TRBJ1-5, with a tentative D call TRBD1 (5 bases). Per germline, CDR1 MGHDK and CDR2 SYGVNS. V was shortened by 1 base and J by 0 bases, with 7 bases between the two germline ends. This CDR3 comprises 15 residues. The CDR3 region is CASSEWGGSNQPQHF. CDR3 nucleotides: TGTGCCAGCAGTGAATGGGGGGGTAGCAATCAGCCCCAGCATTTT.

V gene TRBV28 combines with J gene TRBJ1-5; 8 bases are a match to TRBD1. V was pared by 1 base and J by 6 bases, with 5 bases of the junction left unmatched. The V gene's germline CDR1 is MDHEN and CDR2 SYDVKM. The CDR3 covers 15 residues. This chain's CDR3 is CASSLLGTGGQPQHF. CDR3 coding DNA: TGTGCCAGCAGTTTATTAGGCACAGGGGGTCAGCCCCAGCATTTT.

This clone was detected once. This chain connects TRBV7-2 to TRBJ1-2; 7 positions agree with TRBD1. Germline-derived CDR1 and CDR2 are SGHTA and FQGNSA. The CDR3 has 13 residues. The V gene end was trimmed by 5 bases and the J gene end by 9 bases; junction bases not matched to a gene: 9. The CDR3 bases are TGTGCCAGCAGCGCGGACAGGACGGCCAGCTACACCTTC. Translation: CASSADRTASYTF. The whole variable domain, remainder taken from reference TRBV7-2 and TRBJ1-2, is GAGVSQSPSNKVTEKGKDVELRCDPISGHTALYWYRQSLGQGLEFLIYFQGNSAPDKSGLPSDRFSAERTGGSVSTLTIQRTQQEDSAVYLCASSADRTASYTFGSGTRLTVV.

This clone was recorded once. V gene TRBV19 combines with J gene TRBJ1-2; 8 bases map to TRBD1. J was trimmed by 5 bases and V by 8 bases; bases with no gene match: 13. In germline, CDR1 is LNHDA, CDR2 SQIVND (reference sequence). This CDR3 is 15 amino acids long. The CDR3 loop reads CASGGKGTGTYGYTF. For the CDR3, the DNA is TGTGCCAGTGGCGGCAAGGGGACAGGTACTTATGGCTACACCTTC.

The J gene is TRBJ2-7, the V gene TRBV19; TRBD2 might be the D (6 bases). V lost 5 bases to trimming and J lost 0 bases, with 17 bases between them. CDR3 length equals 16 residues. Germline-derived CDR1 and CDR2 are LNHDA and SQIVND (reference sequence). As DNA, the CDR3 is TGTGCCAGTAGTTTCGCAGCGGCGGGGAACTCCTACGAGCAGTACTTC. This translates into CASSFAAAGNSYEQYF.

The chain joins TRBV6-1 to TRBJ1-5; D unresolved. This CDR3 is built from 14 residues. V lost 0 bases and J lost 7, with 10 bases in between. From germline, CDR1 is MNHNS and CDR2 SASEGT. The CDR3 region is CASSEAARGQPQHF. The CDR3 nucleotides read TGTGCCAGCAGTGAAGCGGCTCGTGGACAGCCCCAGCATTTT.

The count of this clone is one. This chain joins TRBV9 and TRBJ1-1; no clear D. Trimming took off 3 bases at V and 6 bases at J, with 6 bases between the two ends. This CDR3 has 11 residues. CDR1 and CDR2 (germline): SGDLS, YYNGEE. In nucleotides, the CDR3 is TGTGCCAGCAGCGCCGGGTCTGAAGCTTTCTTT. Its translation: CASSAGSEAFF.

The chain uses TRBV10-1 and TRBJ2-7, with D perhaps matching TRBD1 (6 bases). The CDR3 sequence is 16 residues long. Germline values: CDR1 WNHNN, CDR2 SYGVQD (reference sequence). Trimming shortened V by 8 bases and J by 4 bases, and 24 bases separated the two germline ends. The CDR3: CASRPATTGHIYEQYF. CDR3 bases: TGCGCCAGCCGACCGGCGACAACGGGACACATTTACGAGCAGTACTTC.

The chain carries TRBV7-2 and TRBJ2-1; TRBD2 aligns across 9 bases. V shed 4 bases, J shed 10 bases, and the junction held 5 bases outside the gene matches. This CDR3 spans 13 amino acids. Germline V gives CDR1 SGHTA, CDR2 FQGNSA. The chain's CDR3 is CASSSDLAGEQFF. CDR3 in DNA: TGTGCCAGCAGCTCCGATCTAGCGGGAGAGCAGTTCTTC.

Points on this clone: The junction departs from the called germline gene at one end, perhaps through a read error. J is TRBJ1-2 and V is TRBV29-1; the match to TRBD1 covers 7 bases. This CDR3 is built from 14 residues. Per germline, CDR1 SQVTM and CDR2 ANQGSEA. CDR3 coding DNA: TGCAGCGCTGAAGGGGACAGATCTAACTATGGCTACACCTTC. Protein sequence: CSAEGDRSNYGYTF.

The chain has TRBV10-3 and TRBJ2-2; D is possibly TRBD1 or TRBD2 (6 bases each). The germline V gene has CDR1 ENHRY and CDR2 SYGVKD. This CDR3 is built from 16 residues. The V end lost 3 bases, the J end lost 3 bases, and 14 bases lay between the germline ends. The CDR3 DNA is TGTGCCATCAGTGACCCCCCCGGGGGCGACACCGGGGAGCTGTTTTTT. This encodes CAISDPPGGDTGELFF.

The chain combines TRBV5-4 with TRBJ1-1; maybe TRBD1 (5 bases). Trimming removed 2 bases from V and 7 bases from J, with 12 bases in between. CDR3 size: 13 residues. Germline V gene lookup returns CDR1 SGHNT and CDR2 YYREEE (reference sequence). CDR3 region: CASSLIGQGEAFF. The CDR3 DNA reads TGTGCCAGCAGCTTAATAGGGCAGGGTGAAGCTTTCTTT. Full variable domain (remainder filled in from reference TRBV5-4 and TRBJ1-1): ETGVTQSPTHLIKTRGQQVTLRCSSQSGHNTVSWYQQALGQGPQFIFQYYREEENGRGNFPPRFSGLQFPNYSSELNVNALELDDSALYLCASSLIGQGEAFFGQGTRLTVV.

This clone has just a few counts. The genes are TRBV29-1 and TRBJ1-5; D is perhaps TRBD1 (6 bases). The V gene's germline CDR1 is SQVTM and CDR2 ANQGSEA. The V and J ends lost 4 bases and 9 bases respectively, with 22 bases between them. CDR3 length equals 15 residues. This CDR3 reads CSVADGVLGGLPQHF. CDR3 nucleotides: TGCAGCGTTGCCGACGGGGTCCTAGGGGGTCTGCCCCAGCATTTT.

V gene TRBV6-1 combines with J gene TRBJ2-3, with TRBD2 identical over 8 bases. V shed 2 bases and J 0 bases; nucleotides not matched to a gene: 7. Germline CDR1 MNHNS, CDR2 SASEGT. This CDR3 has 17 amino acids. Written as DNA, the CDR3 is TGTGCCAGCAGTGAAAGGGAACTAGCGGCCAGCACAGATACGCAGTATTTT. Its translation: CASSERELAASTDTQYF.

This sequence joins TRBV28 and TRBJ1-1; tentative D call: TRBD1 (5 bases). Per germline, CDR1 MDHEN and CDR2 SYDVKM. The V end was cut by 6 bases, the J end by 4 bases, with 12 bases between. The CDR3 totals 13 residues. This CDR3 is CASSGRRGTEAFF. CDR3 nucleotides: TGTGCCAGCAGCGGCCGAAGGGGCACTGAAGCTTTCTTT.

CDR3 in DNA: TGTGCCAGCAGGGGTAGTGAGCAGTTCTTC. This gives the protein CASRGSEQFF. The chain recombines TRBV6-5 with TRBJ2-1; D gene ambiguous. Germline V gives CDR1 MNHEY, CDR2 SVGAGI. Trimming left V 6 bases short and J 9 bases short, with 6 bases between. The CDR3 totals 10 residues.

This clone was seen only a few times. The gene calls are TRBV9 and TRBJ1-2; 7 bases match TRBD1. The trim removed 3 bases at V and 2 bases at J, leaving 4 bases unmatched. Germline loops: CDR1 SGDLS, CDR2 YYNGEE. The CDR3 contains 14 residues. Here the CDR3 DNA reads TGTGCCAGCAGCGCGGGGACAGAGAACTATGGCTACACCTTC. Its translation: CASSAGTENYGYTF.

The chain employs TRBV11-2 and TRBJ2-7, with 7 nucleotides matching TRBD1. The CDR3 sequence is 15 residues long. CDR1 is SGHAT, CDR2 FQNNGV, per germline. The V and J ends lost 5 bases and 4 bases, in that order; junction bases with no gene match: 11. The CDR3, as DNA: TGTGCCAGCAGCCCAAACAGGGGTTCGGTATACGAGCAGTACTTC. Its protein is CASSPNRGSVYEQYF.

The chain employs TRBV7-9 and TRBJ1-6; D perhaps matches TRBD1 (6 bases). Germline V lookup: CDR1 SEHNR, CDR2 FQNEAQ (reference sequence). This CDR3 has 15 residues. Between the trimmed V and J ends, which lost 1 base and 7 bases, there was a span of 11 bases. This CDR3 is CASSLGSGANSPLHF. As DNA, the CDR3 is TGTGCCAGCAGCTTAGGGTCAGGGGCGAATTCACCCCTCCACTTT.

The chain uses TRBV7-9 and TRBJ1-5; 10 nucleotides agree with TRBD1. This CDR3 contains 14 residues. Trimming at V came to 4 bases and at J to 4 bases, leaving 1 base not matched to a gene. In germline, CDR1 is SEHNR, CDR2 FQNEAQ (reference sequence). CDR3 DNA sequence: TGTGCCAGCAGCTCGGACAGGGGGAATCAGCCCCAGCATTTT. Protein sequence: CASSSDRGNQPQHF.

The chain links TRBV5-1 to TRBJ1-3; weak D call: TRBD1 (6 bases). Per the germline V gene, CDR1 is SGHRS and CDR2 is YFSETQ. Between the trimmed V and J ends, which lost 4 bases and 0 bases, there was a span of 14 bases. The CDR3 is 16 amino acids. The CDR3 DNA sequence: TGCGCCAGCAGCCAGGGACATTCGGGCTCTGGAAACACCATATATTTT. Its protein is CASSQGHSGSGNTIYF.